These 5 T cell receptor beta chains were sequenced from one sample in a study of blood T cell repertoires in COVID-19. Sequencing used immunoSEQ multiplex PCR; TCRdb keeps in-frame clones, though not all of them. The data hold 200,000 to 250,000 clones, with about 83% observed a single time. Source material: peripheral blood. These receptors came from a human donor in a cohort sampled during active COVID-19.

The chain is built from TRBV19 and TRBJ2-5; 12 nucleotides agree with TRBD2. The junction had 5 bases not matched to a gene; V was cut back by 4 bases and J by 2 bases. The CDR3 covers 16 residues. Germline assignment: CDR1 LNHDA and CDR2 SQIVND (reference sequence). The CDR3 protein is CASSNRLAGAQETQYF. CDR3 DNA: TGTGCCAGTAGTAACCGACTAGCGGGGGCACAAGAGACCCAGTACTTC.

This clone has more than one count but fewer than ten. This sequence joins TRBV7-9 and TRBJ1-2, with D perhaps matching TRBD1 (5 bases). Germline V gene sequence: CDR1 SEHNR, CDR2 FQNEAQ (reference sequence). This CDR3 region has 13 residues. Trimming took 7 bases from V and 4 from J, leaving 13 bases between them. The CDR3, as DNA: TGTGCCAGCACTGCTAAGGGGCCCTATGGCTACACCTTC. This encodes CASTAKGPYGYTF.

The J gene is TRBJ1-5, the V gene TRBV19; TRBD1 aligns across 8 bases. Germline V gives CDR1 LNHDA, CDR2 SQIVND (reference sequence). The CDR3 contains 14 residues. J was trimmed by 4 bases and V by 5 bases; bases with no gene match: 4. CDR3 protein: CASSDRGWNQPQHF. The CDR3 nucleotides are TGTGCCAGTAGTGACAGGGGATGGAATCAGCCCCAGCATTTT.

The chain combines TRBV7-2 with TRBJ1-1, with 8 bases aligning to TRBD1. The CDR3 sequence is 14 residues long. V dropped 5 bases and J dropped 10; count of bases not matched to a gene: 12. From germline, CDR1 is SGHTA and CDR2 FQGNSA. The CDR3 loop is CASSPTGQGLIAFF. Written as DNA, the CDR3 is TGTGCCAGCAGCCCCACTGGACAGGGTTTGATAGCTTTCTTT.

The chain couples TRBV5-4 to TRBJ2-1, with TRBD2 matching 9 bases. J lost 6 bases, V lost 0 bases, and 4 bases had no gene match. The CDR3 length is 15 residues. Germline V CDR1 and CDR2: SGHNT, YYREEE (reference sequence). The CDR3 spells CASSLAASGINEQFF. CDR3 DNA: TGTGCCAGCAGCTTGGCAGCTAGCGGGATCAATGAGCAGTTCTTC.